These T cell receptor beta chains were read from a single sample in a study of a mutant IDH1 vaccine in newly diagnosed glioma. Their recognized antigens are unknown. Sequencing used immunoSEQ multiplex PCR; TCRdb keeps in-frame clones, though not all of them. In the table there are some 60,000 clones, around 81% of which are singletons. The sequenced sample was PBMCs, obtained from a glioma patient whose treatment included an IDH1 peptide vaccine. The receptor set was obtained from a man aged 40-49 years with glioma. CDR3s include the opening cysteine and the closing phenylalanine or tryptophan. D genes are given only for firm matches. Only some rows state a clone size, as once, few, many or a class for expanded clones.

clone_size d_call j_call v_call cdr3_aa cdr3_nt
. TRBD1 TRBJ1-5 TRBV7-2 CASSPTGGKHQPQHF TGTGCCAGCAGCCCGACAGGGGGTAAACATCAGCCCCAGCATTTT
. . TRBJ2-1 TRBV10-3 CAISESRGAYNEQFF TGTGCCATCAGTGAGTCCCGGGGCGCCTACAATGAGCAGTTCTTC
. TRBD1 TRBJ1-2 TRBV5-1 CASSLGTANNYGYTF TGCGCCAGCAGCTTAGGGACAGCAAATAACTATGGCTACACCTTC
. . TRBJ2-7 TRBV9 CASSFEGPYEQYF TGTGCCAGCAGCTTCGAGGGACCCTACGAGCAGTACTTC
. . TRBJ1-2 TRBV7-2 CASSLGASRGLNYGYTF TGTGCCAGCAGCTTAGGAGCCAGCAGGGGTCTTAACTATGGCTACACCTTC
. TRBD2 TRBJ2-5 TRBV5-1 CASSPIAGARETQYF TGCGCCAGCAGCCCCATAGCGGGGGCCAGAGAGACCCAGTACTTC
few TRBD1 TRBJ1-1 TRBV6-1 CASRTGVTAEAFF TGTGCCAGCAGGACAGGGGTTACGGCTGAAGCTTTCTTT
. TRBD1 TRBJ2-3 TRBV7-7 CASSPGQKTDTQYF TGTGCTAGCAGTCCGGGACAGAAAACAGATACGCAGTATTTT
. TRBD2 TRBJ2-3 TRBV9 CASSLRGLAVDTQYF TGTGCCAGCAGCCTAAGGGGACTAGCGGTAGATACGCAGTATTTT
. TRBD2 TRBJ2-7 TRBV11-2 CASSLVSGNYEQYF TGTGCCAGCAGCTTAGTTAGCGGGAACTACGAGCAGTACTTC
few TRBD2 TRBJ2-2 TRBV7-9 CASSLAALAGGPFAGELFF TGTGCCAGCAGCTTGGCCGCCCTAGCGGGAGGGCCGTTCGCCGGGGAGCTGTTTTTT
. . TRBJ2-1 TRBV30 CAWSPRILPREQFF TGTGCCTGGAGTCCCCGGATCCTACCGAGGGAGCAGTTCTTC
. . TRBJ2-1 TRBV4-3 CASSPAEGGEQFF TGCGCCAGCAGCCCCGCGGAGGGAGGTGAGCAGTTCTTC
few . TRBJ1-5 TRBV29-1 CSAEGPGGRNQPQHF TGCAGCGCCGAGGGACCCGGAGGACGCAATCAGCCCCAGCATTTT
. . TRBJ2-5 TRBV4-1 CASSPPGTSQETQYF TGCGCCAGCAGCCCTCCCGGGACGTCGCAAGAGACCCAGTACTTC
. . TRBJ2-7 TRBV4-3 CASSQIGGTDEQYF TGCGCCAGCAGCCAAATTGGAGGGACGGACGAGCAGTACTTC
once TRBD2 TRBJ2-7 TRBV7-2 CASTTAGDLGYEQYF TGTGCCAGCACAACAGCGGGGGACCTGGGGTACGAGCAGTACTTC
once TRBD1 TRBJ2-2 TRBV29-1 CSVRGLDTGELFF TGCAGCGTTAGGGGGCTCGACACCGGGGAGCTGTTTTTT
. . TRBJ2-2 TRBV2 CASSEAPGRGGELFF TGTGCCAGCAGTGAGGCGCCAGGTCGGGGCGGGGAGCTGTTTTTT
medium-sized . TRBJ2-7 TRBV11-2 CASSLGVYRFNEQYF TGTGCCAGCAGCTTAGGTGTCTACAGATTCAACGAGCAGTACTTC
. TRBD1 TRBJ1-3 TRBV5-7 CASSLLPGQGGGNTIYF TGTGCCAGCAGCTTGCTCCCGGGACAGGGGGGCGGAAACACCATATATTTT
. TRBD1 TRBJ1-5 TRBV7-8 CASSLGMRQGIQPQHF TGTGCCAGCAGCTTAGGAATGCGACAGGGAATCCAGCCCCAGCATTTT
. . TRBJ2-2 TRBV6-6 CASSYFAGTTNGELFF TGTGCCAGCAGTTACTTCGCCGGGACGACGAACGGGGAGCTGTTTTTT
. TRBD2 TRBJ2-7 TRBV11-2 CASSAVRLAGYEQYF TGTGCCAGCAGCGCAGTCCGGCTAGCGGGCTACGAGCAGTACTTC
. . TRBJ2-5 TRBV11-2 CASSSRLGPETQYF TGTGCCAGCAGCTCCCGACTAGGGCCGGAGACCCAGTACTTC
. TRBD1 TRBJ1-2 TRBV25-1 CASSGDRVDGYTF TGTGCCAGCAGTGGGGACAGGGTTGATGGCTACACCTTC